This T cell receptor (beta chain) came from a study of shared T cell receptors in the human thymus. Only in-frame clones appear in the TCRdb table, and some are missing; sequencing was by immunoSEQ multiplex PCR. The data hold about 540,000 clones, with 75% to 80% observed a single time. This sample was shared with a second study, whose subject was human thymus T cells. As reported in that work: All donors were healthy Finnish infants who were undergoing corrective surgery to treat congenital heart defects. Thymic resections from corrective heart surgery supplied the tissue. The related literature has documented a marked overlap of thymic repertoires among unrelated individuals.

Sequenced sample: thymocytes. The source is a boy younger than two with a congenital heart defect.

The CDR3 reads CASSESEGLAIQYF. The CDR3 bases are TGTGCCAGCAGTGAAAGTGAGGGTCTTGCCATTCAGTACTTC. This chain connects TRBV6-4 to TRBJ2-4, with a weak D call TRBD2 (5 bases). CDR1 is MRHNA, CDR2 SNTAGT, per germline. The CDR3 runs to 14 residues. V was pared by 3 bases and J by 9 bases, with 15 bases between.